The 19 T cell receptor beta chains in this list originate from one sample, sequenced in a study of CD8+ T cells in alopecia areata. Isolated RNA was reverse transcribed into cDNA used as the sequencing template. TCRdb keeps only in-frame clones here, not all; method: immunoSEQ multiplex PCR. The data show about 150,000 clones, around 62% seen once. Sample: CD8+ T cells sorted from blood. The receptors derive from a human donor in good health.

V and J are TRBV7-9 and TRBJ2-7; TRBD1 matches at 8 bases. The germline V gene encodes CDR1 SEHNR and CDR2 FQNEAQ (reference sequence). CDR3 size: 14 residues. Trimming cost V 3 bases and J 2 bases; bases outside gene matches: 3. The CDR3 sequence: CASSFRGRAYEQYF. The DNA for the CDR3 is TGTGCCAGCAGCTTCAGGGGGCGTGCCTACGAGCAGTACTTC. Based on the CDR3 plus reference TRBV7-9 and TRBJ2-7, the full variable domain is DTGVSQNPRHKITKRGQNVTFRCDPISEHNRLYWYRQTLGQGPEFLTYFQNEAQLEKSRLLSDRFSAERPKGSFSTLEIQRTEQGDSAMYLCASSFRGRAYEQYFGPGTRLTVT.

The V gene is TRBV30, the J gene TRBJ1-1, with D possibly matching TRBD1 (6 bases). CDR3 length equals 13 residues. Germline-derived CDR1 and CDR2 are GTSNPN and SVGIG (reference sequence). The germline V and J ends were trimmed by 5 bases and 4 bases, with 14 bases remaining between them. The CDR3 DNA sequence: TGTGCCTGGGGACTCAACAGGGCCACTGAAGCTTTCTTT. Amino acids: CAWGLNRATEAFF.

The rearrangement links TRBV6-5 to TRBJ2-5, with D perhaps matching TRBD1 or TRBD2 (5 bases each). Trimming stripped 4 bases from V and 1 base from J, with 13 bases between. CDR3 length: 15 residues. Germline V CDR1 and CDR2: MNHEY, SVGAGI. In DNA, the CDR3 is TGTGCCAGCAGTTTCGTCCAGGGAGTCCAAGAGACCCAGTACTTC. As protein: CASSFVQGVQETQYF.

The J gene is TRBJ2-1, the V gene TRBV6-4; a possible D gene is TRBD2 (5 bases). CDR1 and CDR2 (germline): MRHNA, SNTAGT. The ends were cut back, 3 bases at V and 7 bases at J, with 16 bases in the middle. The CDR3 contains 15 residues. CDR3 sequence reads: CASSETPGSANEQFF. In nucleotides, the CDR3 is TGTGCCAGCAGTGAGACCCCGGGGAGCGCGAATGAGCAGTTCTTC.

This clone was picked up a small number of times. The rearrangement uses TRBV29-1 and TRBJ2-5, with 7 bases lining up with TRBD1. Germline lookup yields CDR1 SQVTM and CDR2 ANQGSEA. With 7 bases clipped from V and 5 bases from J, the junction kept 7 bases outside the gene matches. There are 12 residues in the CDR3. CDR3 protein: CSGGQAQETQYF. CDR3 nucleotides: TGCAGCGGAGGACAGGCACAGGAGACCCAGTACTTC.

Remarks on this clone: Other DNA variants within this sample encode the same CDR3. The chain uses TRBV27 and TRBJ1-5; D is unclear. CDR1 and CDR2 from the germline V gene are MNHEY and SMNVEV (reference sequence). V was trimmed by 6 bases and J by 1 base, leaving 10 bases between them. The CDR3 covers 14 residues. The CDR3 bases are TGTGCCAGCAGCCCGGCGGGGAGCAATCAGCCCCAGCATTTT. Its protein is CASSPAGSNQPQHF.

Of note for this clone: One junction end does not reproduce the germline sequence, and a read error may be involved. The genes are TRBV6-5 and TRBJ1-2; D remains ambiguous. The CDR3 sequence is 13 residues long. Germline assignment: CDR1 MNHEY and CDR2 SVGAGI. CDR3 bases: TGTGCCAGCAGTTACGATACTAATTATGGCTACACCTTC. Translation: CASSYDTNYGYTF.

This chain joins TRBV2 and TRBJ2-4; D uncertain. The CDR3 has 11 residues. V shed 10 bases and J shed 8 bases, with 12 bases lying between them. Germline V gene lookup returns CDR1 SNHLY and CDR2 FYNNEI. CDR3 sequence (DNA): TGTGCCATCTTCAGTTTGGACATTCAGTACTTC. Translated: CAIFSLDIQYF.

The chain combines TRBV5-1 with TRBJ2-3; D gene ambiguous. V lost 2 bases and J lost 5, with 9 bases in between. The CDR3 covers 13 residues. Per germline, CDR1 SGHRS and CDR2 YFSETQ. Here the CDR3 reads CASSLNTKDTQYF. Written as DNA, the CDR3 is TGCGCCAGCAGCTTAAACACAAAAGATACGCAGTATTTT.

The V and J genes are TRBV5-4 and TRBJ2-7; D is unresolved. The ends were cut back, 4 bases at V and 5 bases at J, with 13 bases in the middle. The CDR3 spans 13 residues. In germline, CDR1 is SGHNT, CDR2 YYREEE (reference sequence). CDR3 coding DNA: TGTGCCAGCAGCCTATACCGGTCCGACGAGCAGTACTTC. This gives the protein CASSLYRSDEQYF.

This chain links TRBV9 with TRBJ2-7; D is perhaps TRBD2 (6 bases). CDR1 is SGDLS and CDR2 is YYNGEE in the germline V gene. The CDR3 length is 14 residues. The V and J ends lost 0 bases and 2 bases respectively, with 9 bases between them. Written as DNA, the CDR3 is TGTGCCAGCAGCGTAGGCGGGAACCCCTACGAGCAGTACTTC. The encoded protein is CASSVGGNPYEQYF. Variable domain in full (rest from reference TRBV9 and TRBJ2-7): DSGVTQTPKHLITATGQRVTLRCSPRSGDLSVYWYQQSLDQGLQFLIQYYNGEERAKGNILERFSAQQFPDLHSELNLSSLELGDSALYFCASSVGGNPYEQYFGPGTRLTVT.

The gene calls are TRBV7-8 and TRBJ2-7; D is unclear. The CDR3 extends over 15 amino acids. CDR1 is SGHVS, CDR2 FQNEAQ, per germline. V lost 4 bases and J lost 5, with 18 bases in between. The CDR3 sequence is CASSSPTGDGDEQYF. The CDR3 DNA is TGTGCCAGCAGCTCGCCCACTGGGGATGGCGACGAGCAGTACTTC.

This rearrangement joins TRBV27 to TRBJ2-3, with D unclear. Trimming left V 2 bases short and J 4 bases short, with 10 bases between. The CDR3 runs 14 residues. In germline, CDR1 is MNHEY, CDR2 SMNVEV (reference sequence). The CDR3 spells CASSLVGQADTQYF. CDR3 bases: TGTGCCAGCAGTTTAGTAGGGCAGGCAGATACGCAGTATTTT.

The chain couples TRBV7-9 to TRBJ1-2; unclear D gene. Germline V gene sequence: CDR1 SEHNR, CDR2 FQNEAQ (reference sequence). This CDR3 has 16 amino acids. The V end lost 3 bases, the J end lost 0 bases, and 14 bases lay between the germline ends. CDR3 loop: CASSFGGSQANYGYTF. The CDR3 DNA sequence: TGTGCCAGCAGCTTCGGCGGCAGCCAAGCTAACTATGGCTACACCTTC.

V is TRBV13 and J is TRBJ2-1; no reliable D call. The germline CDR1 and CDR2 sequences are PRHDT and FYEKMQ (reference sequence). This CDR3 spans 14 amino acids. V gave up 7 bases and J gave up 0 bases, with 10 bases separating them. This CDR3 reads CASTYGSSYNEQFF. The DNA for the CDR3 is TGTGCCAGCACGTACGGCAGCTCCTACAATGAGCAGTTCTTC.

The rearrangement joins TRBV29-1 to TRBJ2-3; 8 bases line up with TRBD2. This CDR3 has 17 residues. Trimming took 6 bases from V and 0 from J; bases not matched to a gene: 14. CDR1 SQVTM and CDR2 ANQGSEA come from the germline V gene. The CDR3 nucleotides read TGCAGCGTCCCCCTAAGAGCGGGGGATCCTAGCACAGATACGCAGTATTTT. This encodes CSVPLRAGDPSTDTQYF.

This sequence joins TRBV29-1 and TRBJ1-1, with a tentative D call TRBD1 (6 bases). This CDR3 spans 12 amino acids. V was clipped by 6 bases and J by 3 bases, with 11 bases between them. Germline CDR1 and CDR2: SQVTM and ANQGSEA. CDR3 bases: TGCAGCGTCCCAAACAGGGACACTGAAGCTTTCTTT. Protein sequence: CSVPNRDTEAFF.

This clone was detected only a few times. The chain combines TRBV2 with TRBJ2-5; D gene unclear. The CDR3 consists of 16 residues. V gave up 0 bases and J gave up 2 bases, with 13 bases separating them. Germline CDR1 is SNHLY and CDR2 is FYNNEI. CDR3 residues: CASSEALRAEQETQYF. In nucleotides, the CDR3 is TGTGCCAGCAGTGAAGCGCTTAGGGCGGAGCAAGAGACCCAGTACTTC.

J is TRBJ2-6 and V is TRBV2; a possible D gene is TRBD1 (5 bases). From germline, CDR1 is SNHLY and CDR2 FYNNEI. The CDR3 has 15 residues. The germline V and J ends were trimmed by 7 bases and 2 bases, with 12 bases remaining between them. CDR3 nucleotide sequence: TGTGCCAGCAACGGGCCCAGGGCTGGGGCCAACGTCCTGACTTTC. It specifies CASNGPRAGANVLTF.